This TCR beta chain originates from a study of T-cell memory formation after mild COVID-19. Looking at the study overall: Largely donor-specific TCR clusters were found.

General study results and limits: Shrinking CD4+ clones resided mostly in CM and EM, and CD8+ ones in EMRA. Clones contracting day 15 to 85 were balanced CD4/CD8; later expanders leaned CD4+.

Notes on this clonotype: Its specificity is unknown.

Constant-segment primers were used for 5'RACE, and the resulting TCR alpha and TCR beta cDNA libraries carried sample barcodes and UMIs. A single record per CDR3 protein comes from TCRdb applying MiXCR to the 5' RACE reads. The sample lists approximately 350,000 distinct CDR3 sequences, approximately 13% seen once, with 20% to 25% in the top ten. CDR3 length equals 16 residues. CDR1 is SGHNT, CDR2 YENEEA, per germline. Between the trimmed V and J ends, which lost 5 bases and 4 bases, there was a span of 19 bases. This chain uses TRBV11-3 with TRBJ2-3; TRBD2 might be the D (7 bases). Source material: PBMCs or a T cell subset sorted from them (not recorded which). This TCR was sampled from a man younger than 30 who had mild COVID-19 (a few samples of this study predate the infection). Cell type and time point are not known. CDR3 protein: CASSPAEGEGADTQYF. The CDR3 DNA reads as TGTGCCAGCAGCCCAGCCGAGGGGGAGGGCGCAGATACGCAGTATTTT.